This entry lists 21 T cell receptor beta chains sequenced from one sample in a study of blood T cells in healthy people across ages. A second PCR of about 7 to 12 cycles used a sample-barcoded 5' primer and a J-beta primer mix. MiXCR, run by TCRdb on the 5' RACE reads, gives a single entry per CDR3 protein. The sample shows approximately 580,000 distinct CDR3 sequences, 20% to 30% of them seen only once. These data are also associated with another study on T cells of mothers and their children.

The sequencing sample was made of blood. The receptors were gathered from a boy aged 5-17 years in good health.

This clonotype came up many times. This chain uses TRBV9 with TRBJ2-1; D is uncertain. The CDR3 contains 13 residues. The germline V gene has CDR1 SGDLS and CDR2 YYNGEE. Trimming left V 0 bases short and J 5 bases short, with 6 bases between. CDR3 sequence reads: CASSVGHDNEQFF. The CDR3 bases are TGTGCCAGCAGCGTAGGGCATGACAATGAGCAGTTCTTC.

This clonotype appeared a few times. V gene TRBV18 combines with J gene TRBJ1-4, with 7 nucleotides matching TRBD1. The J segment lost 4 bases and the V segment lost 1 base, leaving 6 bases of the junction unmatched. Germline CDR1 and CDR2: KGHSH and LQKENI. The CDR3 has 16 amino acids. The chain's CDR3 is CASSPLPGQINEKLFF. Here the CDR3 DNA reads TGTGCCAGCTCACCACTCCCGGGACAGATTAATGAAAAACTGTTTTTT.

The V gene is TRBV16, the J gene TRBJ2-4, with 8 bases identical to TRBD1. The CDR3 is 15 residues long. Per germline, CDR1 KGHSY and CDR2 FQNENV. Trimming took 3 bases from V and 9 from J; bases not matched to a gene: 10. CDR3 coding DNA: TGTGCCAGCAGCCACTTTCAGGACAGGGAAAGCATTCAGTACTTC. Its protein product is CASSHFQDRESIQYF.

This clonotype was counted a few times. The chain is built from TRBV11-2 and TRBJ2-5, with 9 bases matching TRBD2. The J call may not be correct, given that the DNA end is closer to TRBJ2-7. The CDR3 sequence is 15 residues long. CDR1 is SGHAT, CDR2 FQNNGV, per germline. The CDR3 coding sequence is TGTGCCAGCAGCTTCTTTAGCGGGGGCACCTACGAGCAGTACTTC. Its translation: CASSFFSGGTYEQYF.

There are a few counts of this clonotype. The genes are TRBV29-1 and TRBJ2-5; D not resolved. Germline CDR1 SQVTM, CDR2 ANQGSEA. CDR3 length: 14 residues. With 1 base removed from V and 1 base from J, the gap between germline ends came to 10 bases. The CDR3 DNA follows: TGCAGCGTTGAAGTATCTCTGCCCCAAGAGACCCAGTACTTC. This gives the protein CSVEVSLPQETQYF.

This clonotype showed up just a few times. DNA of the CDR3: TGTGCCAGCAGTCCCGTCAGGGAGGGATACATTCAGTACTTC. It codes for CASSPVREGYIQYF. The rearrangement joins TRBV28 to TRBJ2-4, with 7 bases lining up with TRBD2. The V gene end was trimmed by 5 bases and the J gene end by 8 bases; junction bases not matched to a gene: 9. The length of the CDR3 is 14 residues. Germline values: CDR1 MDHEN, CDR2 SYDVKM. Filled out from reference TRBV28 and TRBJ2-4, the complete variable domain reads DVKVTQSSRYLVKRTGEKVFLECVQDMDHENMFWYRQDPGLGLRLIYFSYDVKMKEKGDIPEGYSVSREKKERFSLILESASTNQTSMYLCASSPVREGYIQYFGAGTRLSVL.

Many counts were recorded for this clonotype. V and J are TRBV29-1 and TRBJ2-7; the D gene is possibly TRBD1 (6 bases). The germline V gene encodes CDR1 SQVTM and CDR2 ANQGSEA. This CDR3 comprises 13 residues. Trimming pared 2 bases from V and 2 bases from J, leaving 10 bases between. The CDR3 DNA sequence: TGCAGCGTTGAAAACAGGGAGACCTACGAGCAGTACTTC. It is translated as CSVENRETYEQYF.

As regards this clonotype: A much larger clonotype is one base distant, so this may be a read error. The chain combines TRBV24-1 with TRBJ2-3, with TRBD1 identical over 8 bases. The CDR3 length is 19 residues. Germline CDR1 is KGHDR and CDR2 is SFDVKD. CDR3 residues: CATGEPPVQGAEGTDTQYF. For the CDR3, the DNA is TGTGCCACCGGTGAGCCTCCTGTTCAGGGGGCGGAGGGCACAGATACGCAGTATTTT.

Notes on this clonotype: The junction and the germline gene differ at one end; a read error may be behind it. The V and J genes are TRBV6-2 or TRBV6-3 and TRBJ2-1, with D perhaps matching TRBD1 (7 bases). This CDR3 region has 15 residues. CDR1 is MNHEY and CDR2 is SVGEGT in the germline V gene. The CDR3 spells CASSHGRQGRNGQFF. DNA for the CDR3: TGTGCCAGCAGCCACGGGAGACAGGGTCGGAATGGGCAGTTCTTC.

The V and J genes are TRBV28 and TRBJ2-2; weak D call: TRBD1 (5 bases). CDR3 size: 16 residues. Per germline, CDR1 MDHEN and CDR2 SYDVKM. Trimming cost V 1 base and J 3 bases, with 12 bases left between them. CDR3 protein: CASSLLVQVDTGELFF. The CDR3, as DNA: TGTGCCAGCAGTTTATTGGTACAGGTCGACACCGGGGAGCTGTTTTTT.

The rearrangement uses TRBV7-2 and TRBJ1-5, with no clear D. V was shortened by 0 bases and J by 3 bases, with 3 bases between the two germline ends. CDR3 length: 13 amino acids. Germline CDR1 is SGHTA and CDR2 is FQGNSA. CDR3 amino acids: CASSLANNQPQHF. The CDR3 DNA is TGTGCCAGCAGCTTAGCGAACAATCAGCCCCAGCATTTT.

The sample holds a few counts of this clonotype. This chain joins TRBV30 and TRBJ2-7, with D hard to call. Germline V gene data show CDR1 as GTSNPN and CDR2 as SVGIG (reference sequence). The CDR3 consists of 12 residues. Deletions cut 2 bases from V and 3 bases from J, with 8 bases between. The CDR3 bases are TGTGCCTGGAGTCTGTCGGACTACGAGCAGTACTTC. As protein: CAWSLSDYEQYF.

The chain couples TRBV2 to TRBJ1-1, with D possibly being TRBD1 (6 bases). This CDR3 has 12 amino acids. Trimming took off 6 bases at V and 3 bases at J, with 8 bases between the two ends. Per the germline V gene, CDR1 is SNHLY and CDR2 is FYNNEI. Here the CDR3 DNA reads TGTGCCAGCAGACAGGGCTACACTGAAGCTTTCTTT. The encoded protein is CASRQGYTEAFF. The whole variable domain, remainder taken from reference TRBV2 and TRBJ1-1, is EPEVTQTPSHQVTQMGQEVILRCVPISNHLYFYWYRQILGQKVEFLVSFYNNEISEKSEIFDDQFSVERPDGSNFTLKIRSTKLEDSAMYFCASRQGYTEAFFGQGTRLTVV.

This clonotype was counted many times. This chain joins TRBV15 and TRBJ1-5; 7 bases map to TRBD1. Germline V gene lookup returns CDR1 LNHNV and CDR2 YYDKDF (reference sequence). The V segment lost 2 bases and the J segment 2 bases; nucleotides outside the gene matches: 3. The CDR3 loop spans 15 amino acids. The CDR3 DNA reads TGTGCCACCAGCAGAAGGGGGCTCGGCAATCAGCCCCAGCATTTT. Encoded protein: CATSRRGLGNQPQHF.

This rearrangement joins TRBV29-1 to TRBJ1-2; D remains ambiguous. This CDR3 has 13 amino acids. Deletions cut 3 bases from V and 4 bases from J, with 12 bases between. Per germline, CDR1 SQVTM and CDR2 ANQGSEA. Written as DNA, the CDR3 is TGCAGCGTTGACGAATCCCGAACCTATGGCTACACCTTC. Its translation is CSVDESRTYGYTF.

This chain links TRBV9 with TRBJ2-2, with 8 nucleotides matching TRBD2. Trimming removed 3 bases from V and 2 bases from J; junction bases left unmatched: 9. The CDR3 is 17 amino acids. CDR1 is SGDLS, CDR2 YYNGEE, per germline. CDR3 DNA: TGTGCCAGCAGCGGACTCCCGGGACTAGTAAACACCGGGGAGCTGTTTTTT. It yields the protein CASSGLPGLVNTGELFF.

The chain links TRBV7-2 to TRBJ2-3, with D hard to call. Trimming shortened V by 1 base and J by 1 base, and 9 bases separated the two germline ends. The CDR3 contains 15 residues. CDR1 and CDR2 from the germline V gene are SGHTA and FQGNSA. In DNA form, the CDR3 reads TGTGCCAGCAGCTTAGAATATTTACGCACAGATACGCAGTATTTT. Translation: CASSLEYLRTDTQYF.

Written as DNA, the CDR3 is TGCAGCGTTGGCCCCCGACTAGCGGCCAACACAGATACGCAGTATTTT. It codes for CSVGPRLAANTDTQYF. The gene calls are TRBV29-1 and TRBJ2-3; 9 nucleotides align to TRBD2. Germline lookup yields CDR1 SQVTM and CDR2 ANQGSEA. The CDR3 is 16 amino acids. With V trimmed by 4 bases and J by 2 bases, 10 bases remained unmatched.

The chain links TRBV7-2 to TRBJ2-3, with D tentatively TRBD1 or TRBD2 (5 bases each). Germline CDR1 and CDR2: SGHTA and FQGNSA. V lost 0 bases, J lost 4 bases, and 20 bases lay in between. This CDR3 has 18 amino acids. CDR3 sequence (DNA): TGTGCCAGCAGCTTAGCCATTATGGGACCGTACATCCCAGATACGCAGTATTTT. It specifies CASSLAIMGPYIPDTQYF. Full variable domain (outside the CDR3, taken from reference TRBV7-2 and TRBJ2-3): GAGVSQSPSNKVTEKGKDVELRCDPISGHTALYWYRQSLGQGLEFLIYFQGNSAPDKSGLPSDRFSAERTGGSVSTLTIQRTQQEDSAVYLCASSLAIMGPYIPDTQYFGPGTRLTVL.

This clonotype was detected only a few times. The CDR3, as DNA: TGTGCCAGCAGCCCATTATTAGCGGGAGCCTACAATGAGCAGTTCTTC. Residues: CASSPLLAGAYNEQFF. The chain recombines TRBV7-8 with TRBJ2-1; TRBD2 aligns across 9 bases. The CDR3 is 16 amino acids. V was pared by 5 bases and J by 2 bases, with 7 bases of the junction left unmatched. Germline V gene data show CDR1 as SGHVS and CDR2 as FQNEAQ.

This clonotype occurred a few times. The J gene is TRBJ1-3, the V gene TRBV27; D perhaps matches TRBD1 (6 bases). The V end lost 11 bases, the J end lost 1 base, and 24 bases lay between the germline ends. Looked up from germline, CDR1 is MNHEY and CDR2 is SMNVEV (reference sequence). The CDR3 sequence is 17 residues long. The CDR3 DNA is TGTGCCCACTCGAAATCTATACAGGGAAAGTCTGGAAACACCATATATTTT. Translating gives CAHSKSIQGKSGNTIYF.